This TCR beta chain was recorded in a study of blood T cell repertoires in COVID-19 (dated by TCRdb to 2018 to 2021). In the study overall: Samples from collaborators originated in the United States, Italy and Spain and spanned both the acute and convalescent phases of COVID-19. Samples were obtained from the ongoing ImmuneRACE study (first 160 participants) and from 950 to 1,500 subjects provided by 6 global collaborators. HLA class I and class II types, where available, came from metadata supplied by the sample provider rather than from assay-based typing. Sample metadata almost always included a de-identified subject ID, COVID-19 status, age in years and sex. A freely available public database, intended as a resource for researchers studying the immune response to SARS-CoV-2, is where the repertoires were released. The dataset comprised deeply sampled blood TCRbeta repertoires from subjects exposed to, actively infected with, or recovered from COVID-19. The prospective study material was composed of cDNA or gDNA derived from T cells, B-cell-depleted T cells, or PBMCs.

TCRbeta CDR3 regions were amplified from genomic DNA using the immunoSEQ Assay, a bias-controlled multiplex PCR. As for how the authors treated the data: The number of nucleated cells in each sample was estimated by amplification of reference gene primers within the assay. Sequence reads were collapsed and filtered to measure the absolute abundance of every unique TCRbeta CDR3 rearrangement. Productive Simpson clonality was computed per sample as the square root of Simpson's diversity index over productive rearrangements. TCRdb re-hosts the immuneACCESS table, in-frame sequences only. Its copies lack some clones; in the studies checked, an unresolved V gene accounts for under half of them, and the cause for the rest is not known. The DNA was the basis for D and trimming; V, J and clone size are from that table. The sample table shows around 130,000 clones, and about 79% are seen once. The top ten hold roughly 4.3% of the sample.

Whole blood was collected in K2EDTA tubes by collaborating institutions according to the institutions' own protocols. For TCRbeta analysis, collaborators shipped samples in one of three forms: frozen whole blood, isolated PBMCs, or DNA extracted from either of those sample types. On the study overall, not on this receptor specifically: The quantity of clinical and demographic metadata differed by source and by participant and was supplied without curation.

Remarks on this clone: This clone's antigen is unknown. No per-base quality is available; no much larger clone lies one base away.

The source material was peripheral blood. The sequence was collected from a woman in her 70s with acute or convalescent COVID-19.

The bases are TGTGCCTGGAGTCCACCGACAGGGTCGTATGGCTACACCTTC. This yields the protein CAWSPPTGSYGYTF. This chain is built from TRBV30 and TRBJ1-2, with 7 central nucleotides matching TRBD1. The germline V gene (reference sequence) supplies CDR1 GTSNPN and CDR2 SVGIG. V is pruned by 2 bases and J by 5 bases, leaving 8 bases of the junction without a gene match. The CDR3 runs 14 amino acids, cysteine and phenylalanine included. Only the CDR3 portion is preserved as DNA: 42 bases, with reading frame beginning at the first base.